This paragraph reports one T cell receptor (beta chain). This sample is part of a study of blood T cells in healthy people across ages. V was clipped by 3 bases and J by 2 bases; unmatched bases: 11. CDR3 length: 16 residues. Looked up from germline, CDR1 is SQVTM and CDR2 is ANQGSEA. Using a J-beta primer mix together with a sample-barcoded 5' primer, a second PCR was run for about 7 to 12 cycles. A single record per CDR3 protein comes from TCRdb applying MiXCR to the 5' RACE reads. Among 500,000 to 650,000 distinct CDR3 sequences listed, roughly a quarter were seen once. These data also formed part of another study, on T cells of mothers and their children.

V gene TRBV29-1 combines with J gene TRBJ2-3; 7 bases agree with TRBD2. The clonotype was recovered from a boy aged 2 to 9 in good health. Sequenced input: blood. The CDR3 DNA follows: TGCAGCGTTGACGGTTCACTAGCGCAACCCACAGATACGCAGTATTTT. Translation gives CSVDGSLAQPTDTQYF.